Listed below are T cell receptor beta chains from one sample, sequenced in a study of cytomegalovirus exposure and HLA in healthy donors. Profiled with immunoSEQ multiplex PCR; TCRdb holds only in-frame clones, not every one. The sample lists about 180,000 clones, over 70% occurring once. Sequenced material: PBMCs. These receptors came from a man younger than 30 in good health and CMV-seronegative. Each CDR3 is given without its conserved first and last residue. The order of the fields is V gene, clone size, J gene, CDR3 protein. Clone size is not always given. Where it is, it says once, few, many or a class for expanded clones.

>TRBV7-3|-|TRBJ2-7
ASSLARDYEQY
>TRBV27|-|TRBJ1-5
ASSQGQPGYQPQH
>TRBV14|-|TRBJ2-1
ASSPTLVGEQF
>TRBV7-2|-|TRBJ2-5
ASSQGWGGRETQY
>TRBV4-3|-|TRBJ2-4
ASSQGQGTLNIQY
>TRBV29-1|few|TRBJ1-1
SFRDRKPEAF
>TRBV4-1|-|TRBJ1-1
ASSPTDRGNTEAF
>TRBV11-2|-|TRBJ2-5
ASSLAETQY
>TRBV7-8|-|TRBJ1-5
ASSLVEVQPQH
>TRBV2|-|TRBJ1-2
ASSANLGGSGYGYT
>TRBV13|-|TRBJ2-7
ASSPPGQGHLSYEQY
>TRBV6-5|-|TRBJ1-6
ASSSTGSSYNSPLH
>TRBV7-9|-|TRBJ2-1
ASSHPGTSGGTPNEQF
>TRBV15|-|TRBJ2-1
ATSLHGEINEQF
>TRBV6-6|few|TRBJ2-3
ASSYGTSGIDTQY
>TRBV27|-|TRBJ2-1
ASRGLAGDNNEQF
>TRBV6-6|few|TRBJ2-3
ASSSDRGRKDTQY
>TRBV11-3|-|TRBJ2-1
ASTYPGLNEQF
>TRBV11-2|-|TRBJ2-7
ASSPLAGGPPYEQY
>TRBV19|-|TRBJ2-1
ASSSRTSGSIREQF
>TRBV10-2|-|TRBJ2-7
ASRADVKGAYEQY
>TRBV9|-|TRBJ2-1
ASSASGRSYNEQF
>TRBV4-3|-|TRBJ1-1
ASSHWDRATEAF
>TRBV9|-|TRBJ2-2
ASSVEVGGTGELF
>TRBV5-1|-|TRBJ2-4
ASTSGGIIQY
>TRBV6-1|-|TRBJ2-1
ASRSSYNEQF
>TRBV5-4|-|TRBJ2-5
ASSDRQGWGETQY
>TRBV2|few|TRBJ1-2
ASSDRDGYHGYT
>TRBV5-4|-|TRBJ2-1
ASSLSAGGSINEQF